Listed below are T cell receptor beta chains from one sample, sequenced in a study of OX40 agonist ivuxolimab in advanced cancers. Measured with immunoSEQ multiplex PCR; TCRdb has only the in-frame clones, and not every one. The sample gives roughly 50,000 clones, approximately 90% of which show up once; around a tenth is in the top ten. The sequenced sample was CD4+ or CD8+ T cells sorted from blood, obtained in a trial of the OX40 agonist ivuxolimab. Receptor source: an adult with an advanced solid tumor such as melanoma, head and neck, liver or kidney cancer. Each CDR3 is given with its conserved first and last residue.

J gene | V gene | CDR3 protein
TRBJ1-1 | TRBV6-5 | CASSTGGGTEAFF
TRBJ2-5 | TRBV7-9 | CASSLIRDRGLETQYF
TRBJ1-5 | TRBV5-4 | CASSLGSSQPQHF
TRBJ2-7 | TRBV11-3 | CASSLGKDGHYEQYF
TRBJ2-1 | TRBV9 | CASSAPPSGSEKEQFF
TRBJ2-5 | TRBV7-9 | CASSLRPIAGERQETQYF
TRBJ2-5 | TRBV6-6 | CASSYSPQGMGETQYF
TRBJ2-1 | TRBV7-2 | CASSLGYNEQFF
TRBJ2-7 | TRBV11-2 | CASSLDRPEQYF
TRBJ2-1 | TRBV29-1 | CSVEVLSALSEQFF
TRBJ1-5 | TRBV27 | CASSGTGFNQPQHF
TRBJ1-1 | TRBV29-1 | CSAGDRGLGTEAFF
TRBJ2-7 | TRBV19 | CASSMGNAEQYF
TRBJ2-7 | TRBV4-3 | CASSQDGRGLWDEQYF
TRBJ1-5 | TRBV5-6 | CASSSQGALRQPQHF
TRBJ2-7 | TRBV5-1 | CASMGGAYEQYF
TRBJ2-7 | TRBV29-1 | CSVEGGRQGAAYEQYF
TRBJ2-3 | TRBV28 | CASSPLAGGLGSADTQYF
TRBJ1-5 | TRBV27 | CASSSLTGSNQPQHF
TRBJ1-4 | TRBV5-4 | CASSSQGGPTNEKLFF
TRBJ2-5 | TRBV7-8 | CASSSPGQTKVAIQETQYF
TRBJ2-7 | TRBV5-8 | CASSVAGAGEQYF
TRBJ2-3 | TRBV7-3 | CASSLSGAVGDTQYF
TRBJ1-5 | TRBV15 | CATSRGINDRGEAPQHF
TRBJ2-7 | TRBV2 | CASSGGTSGSFYEQYF
TRBJ1-1 | TRBV27 | CASSLGQGIPEAFF
TRBJ1-5 | TRBV9 | CASSASTGNNQPQHF
. | TRBV11-2 | CASSLRTIYEQYF
TRBJ1-1 | TRBV9 | CASSVDEGLNTEAFF
TRBJ1-2 | TRBV27 | CASSLTAGNYGYTF
TRBJ2-7 | TRBV15 | CATSRETFDRATLEQYF
TRBJ1-4 | TRBV25-1 | CASSENRAGEKLFF
TRBJ2-7 | TRBV7-3 | CASSLGDRGSYEQYF
TRBJ2-4 | TRBV11-2 | CASSARFSENKNIQYF
TRBJ1-1 | TRBV4-3 | CASSLQRGLRTEAFF
TRBJ1-1 | TRBV4-3 | CASSQDGLAFF
TRBJ2-1 | TRBV19 | CASSIIPLNEQFF
TRBJ2-3 | TRBV2 | CASSEILAGGGDTQYF
TRBJ1-1 | TRBV5-6 | CASSLQGDRTEAFF
TRBJ2-3 | TRBV19 | CASRPGVRSRDTQYF
TRBJ1-6 | TRBV19 | CASSALYREENSPLHF
TRBJ2-5 | TRBV13 | CASSLVAPLGRRLETQYF
TRBJ1-5 | TRBV15 | CATSGRGGQPQHF
TRBJ2-1 | TRBV4-3 | CASSPARDRGNEQFF
TRBJ2-6 | TRBV30 | CAWSRGGGANVLTF
TRBJ2-1 | TRBV5-6 | CASSLGQGAYNEQFF
TRBJ1-2 | TRBV5-5 | CASSWVTGSNYGYTF
TRBJ2-7 | TRBV6-5 | CASGRGRWEQYF
TRBJ1-5 | TRBV6-6 | CASSYGGEPQHF
TRBJ2-7 | TRBV19 | CATEGPGQSYEQYF
TRBJ2-3 | TRBV7-6 | CASSFRDRSTDTQYF
TRBJ1-5 | TRBV30 | CAWSVGSGNSNQPQHF
TRBJ2-4 | TRBV5-4 | CASSFGGGENIQYF